This T cell receptor (beta chain) comes out of a study of blood T cells in healthy people across ages. PCR was performed a second time for roughly 7 to 11 cycles using a sample-barcoded 5' primer and a J-beta primer mix. TCRdb redid the calling of the 5' RACE reads with MiXCR, one entry per CDR3 protein. The sample has 600,000 to 850,000 distinct CDR3 sequences, approximately 25% seen once. V lost 2 bases, J lost 2 bases, and 19 bases lay in between. CDR1 is SGHAT, CDR2 FQDESV, per germline (reference sequence). The CDR3 contains 18 residues. Another study also made use of these data, one on T cells of mothers and their children. That work contributes: When the second PCR was run, its M1S primer added sample barcodes and 2-4 random nucleotides. The study obtained over 8 million TCR beta CDR3 reads per mother and around 3 million per child.

The chain joins TRBV11-1 to TRBJ2-1; D is possibly TRBD2 (6 bases). This TCR came from a boy aged 10-17 years in good health. The sequenced sample was blood. The CDR3: CASSLSAPSATTYNEQFF. CDR3 DNA: TGTGCCAGCAGCTTATCTGCCCCTAGCGCTACTACCTACAATGAGCAGTTCTTC.